The 27 T cell receptor beta chains presented below share a single source sample, sequenced in a study of blood T cells in healthy people across ages. A J-beta primer mix and a sample-barcoded 5' primer were used in a second PCR of roughly 6 to 12 cycles. TCRdb recomputed calls from the 5' RACE reads with MiXCR, one row per CDR3 protein. This table has about 720,000 distinct CDR3 sequences, around 25% appearing once. These same records also appear under a second study, on T cells of mothers and their children.

Sequencing input: blood. The receptors come from a boy aged 5 to 17 in good health.

There are a few counts of this clonotype. V usage is TRBV5-1 and J usage is TRBJ1-4, with D maybe TRBD1 (5 bases). Germline-derived CDR1 and CDR2 are SGHRS and YFSETQ. Trimming stripped 0 bases from V and 1 base from J, with 10 bases between. CDR3 size: 16 residues. CDR3 in DNA: TGCGCCAGCAGCTTGGGATCAGGGATAACTAATGAAAAACTGTTTTTT. Its translation is CASSLGSGITNEKLFF. Based on the CDR3 plus reference TRBV5-1 and TRBJ1-4, the full variable domain is KAGVTQTPRYLIKTRGQQVTLSCSPISGHRSVSWYQQTPGQGLQFLFEYFSETQRNKGNFPGRFSGRQFSNSRSEMNVSTLELGDSALYLCASSLGSGITNEKLFFGSGTQLSVL.

The chain carries TRBV25-1 and TRBJ1-2; D unresolved. The V gene's germline CDR1 is MGHDK and CDR2 SYGVNS. V lost 2 bases and J lost 4, with 8 bases in between. This CDR3 comprises 13 residues. CDR3 sequence reads: CASSERSGYGYTF. The CDR3 nucleotides read TGTGCCAGCAGTGAAAGGTCAGGCTATGGCTACACCTTC.

This chain links TRBV20-1 with TRBJ2-5; D gene uncertain. The length of the CDR3 is 12 residues. The germline V gene encodes CDR1 DFQATT and CDR2 SNEGSKA (reference sequence). The V and J ends lost 0 bases and 4 bases respectively, with 6 bases between them. This chain's CDR3 is CSARESPETQYF. The CDR3 bases are TGCAGTGCTAGAGAATCCCCAGAGACCCAGTACTTC.

This clonotype was observed a handful of times. V is TRBV4-2 and J is TRBJ2-3, with D tentatively TRBD1 (5 bases). This CDR3 has 14 residues. From germline, CDR1 is LGHNA and CDR2 YNFKEQ. Trimming left V 0 bases short and J 6 bases short, with 10 bases between. This CDR3 is CASSQDSKGDTQYF. The CDR3 region has the DNA TGTGCCAGCAGCCAAGATTCTAAGGGGGATACGCAGTATTTT.

This sequence joins TRBV5-1 and TRBJ2-7; 9 bases are a match to TRBD1. J was trimmed by 8 bases and V by 3 bases; bases with no gene match: 15. The CDR3 totals 16 residues. Germline lookup yields CDR1 SGHRS and CDR2 YFSETQ. The CDR3 DNA follows: TGCGCCAGCAGCTCTCGACCGGGACAGGGATCTACGAAGCAGTACTTC. Encoded protein: CASSSRPGQGSTKQYF. Looking up the rest from reference TRBV5-1 and TRBJ2-7 gives the full variable domain: KAGVTQTPRYLIKTRGQQVTLSCSPISGHRSVSWYQQTPGQGLQFLFEYFSETQRNKGNFPGRFSGRQFSNSRSEMNVSTLELGDSALYLCASSSRPGQGSTKQYFGPGTRLTVT.

In this sample, this clonotype turned up a few times. The chain employs TRBV5-6 and TRBJ2-3; 9 bases line up with TRBD2. The germline V gene has CDR1 SGHDT and CDR2 YYEEEE. The CDR3 loop spans 15 amino acids. The ends lost 4 bases at V and 6 bases at J; junction bases unmatched: 9. The CDR3 is CASSPRGGRWDTQYF. The CDR3 DNA reads as TGTGCCAGCAGCCCGCGGGGGGGCCGGTGGGATACGCAGTATTTT.

The sample holds one count of this clonotype. The chain uses TRBV12-3 or TRBV12-4 and TRBJ1-2; D is possibly TRBD1 (5 bases). The CDR3 has 15 residues. V was pared by 1 base and J by 0 bases, with 9 bases between. CDR3 in DNA: TGTGCCAGCAGTTTAGGTTGGACAACTAACTATGGCTACACCTTC. It specifies CASSLGWTTNYGYTF.

This clonotype was counted ten times or more. The chain is built from TRBV20-1 and TRBJ2-2, with 10 bases lining up with TRBD2. Germline CDR1 DFQATT, CDR2 SNEGSKA (reference sequence). V lost 0 bases, J lost 4 bases, and 8 bases stayed unmatched. This CDR3 is built from 17 residues. For the CDR3, the DNA is TGCAGTGCTAGAGACGGAGGGGGACTAGCGCTCACCGGGGAGCTGTTTTTT. It translates to CSARDGGGLALTGELFF.

Many counts were recorded for this clonotype. The J gene is TRBJ2-7, the V gene TRBV18; 9 bases are shared with TRBD1. Germline lookup yields CDR1 KGHSH and CDR2 LQKENI. Germline trimming cut 3 bases from V and 1 base from J; bases unmatched to any gene: 4. The CDR3 extends over 15 amino acids. CDR3 nucleotides: TGTGCCAGCTCACCGGGACAGGGTATTTCCTACGAGCAGTACTTC. Translation gives CASSPGQGISYEQYF.

There are a few counts of this clonotype. The chain combines TRBV2 with TRBJ2-5; D is unresolved. This CDR3 has 9 amino acids. The V gene's germline CDR1 is SNHLY and CDR2 FYNNEI. V was clipped by 5 bases and J by 11 bases, with 6 bases between them. The CDR3 sequence: CASSIEQYF. As DNA, the CDR3 is TGTGCCAGCAGTATTGAGCAGTACTTC.

In its sample, this clonotype was seen once. This chain uses TRBV28 with TRBJ2-7; 9 bases are a match to TRBD2. The length of the CDR3 is 15 residues. Unmatched junction bases numbered 3, after V lost 2 bases and J lost 1 base. Germline assignment: CDR1 MDHEN and CDR2 SYDVKM. Here the CDR3 DNA reads TGTGCCAGCAGTTTACAGACTAGCGGATCCTACGAGCAGTACTTC. Amino acids: CASSLQTSGSYEQYF. Full variable domain (missing parts from reference TRBV28 and TRBJ2-7): DVKVTQSSRYLVKRTGEKVFLECVQDMDHENMFWYRQDPGLGLRLIYFSYDVKMKEKGDIPEGYSVSREKKERFSLILESASTNQTSMYLCASSLQTSGSYEQYFGPGTRLTVT.

The J gene is TRBJ1-1, the V gene TRBV7-9; TRBD1 matches 8 bases. CDR3 size: 15 residues. CDR1 SEHNR and CDR2 FQNEAQ come from the germline V gene (reference sequence). Trimming cost V 3 bases and J 4 bases; bases outside gene matches: 7. CDR3 sequence (DNA): TGTGCCAGCAGCTTTCAGGGGGCGCAGGGCACTGAAGCTTTCTTT. As protein: CASSFQGAQGTEAFF.

The chain joins TRBV10-3 to TRBJ2-1; 8 positions match TRBD2. The CDR3 totals 13 residues. Losses at the gene ends were 7 bases for V and 9 bases for J; bases not matched to a gene: 8. The germline V gene encodes CDR1 ENHRY and CDR2 SYGVKD. This chain's CDR3 is CAITREGQGEQFF. CDR3 DNA sequence: TGTGCCATCACCCGGGAGGGCCAGGGTGAGCAGTTCTTC.

This clonotype turned up a few times. The chain couples TRBV20-1 to TRBJ2-5, with D unresolved. Germline V gene data show CDR1 as DFQATT and CDR2 as SNEGSKA (reference sequence). V lost 3 bases, J lost 4 bases, and 18 bases lay in between. The CDR3 consists of 15 residues. CDR3 DNA sequence: TGCAGTGCTAGGGGCAATATCCAGCCGCGAGAGACCCAGTACTTC. Amino acids: CSARGNIQPRETQYF.

This clonotype has just a few counts. J is TRBJ2-2 and V is TRBV5-1; the D gene is possibly TRBD1 (7 bases). The germline V gene has CDR1 SGHRS and CDR2 YFSETQ. Between the trimmed V and J ends, which lost 0 bases and 5 bases, there was a span of 11 bases. The CDR3 has 15 residues. CDR3 amino acids: CASSLVAGGTGELFF. CDR3 in DNA: TGCGCCAGCAGCTTGGTCGCAGGGGGGACCGGGGAGCTGTTTTTT.

V usage is TRBV6-2 or TRBV6-3 and J usage is TRBJ2-7; TRBD2 agrees at 7 bases. Germline V gives CDR1 MNHEY, CDR2 SVGEGT. Trimming took 5 bases from V and 1 from J; bases not matched to a gene: 11. The CDR3 extends over 16 amino acids. This CDR3 reads CASSGVLTRGSYEQYF. The DNA of the CDR3 is TGTGCCAGCAGTGGGGTTTTGACGCGGGGGTCCTACGAGCAGTACTTC.

This clonotype was counted between two and nine times. The rearrangement joins TRBV2 to TRBJ1-3, with TRBD1 as a possible D gene (6 bases). Germline CDR1 and CDR2: SNHLY and FYNNEI. The V gene lost 4 bases and the J gene lost 0 bases, with 19 bases spanning the gap. The CDR3 consists of 18 residues. The CDR3 nucleotides are TGTGCCAGCAGTGGGGGGTTACAGGGATTCTACTCTGGAAACACCATATATTTT. It is translated as CASSGGLQGFYSGNTIYF. Drawing the rest from reference TRBV2 and TRBJ1-3, the complete variable domain is EPEVTQTPSHQVTQMGQEVILRCVPISNHLYFYWYRQILGQKVEFLVSFYNNEISEKSEIFDDQFSVERPDGSNFTLKIRSTKLEDSAMYFCASSGGLQGFYSGNTIYFGEGSWLTVV.

In its sample, this clonotype was seen a few times. V is TRBV5-1 and J is TRBJ1-2; the D gene is possibly TRBD1 (5 bases). The germline V gene encodes CDR1 SGHRS and CDR2 YFSETQ. The CDR3 loop spans 14 amino acids. V shed 3 bases and J shed 9 bases, with 18 bases lying between them. CDR3 in DNA: TGCGCCAGCAGCTCGGAACGGGGCCCCGGGAGCTACACCTTC. It codes for CASSSERGPGSYTF.

The V gene is TRBV29-1, the J gene TRBJ1-5, with 8 positions matching TRBD1. This CDR3 comprises 14 residues. Trimming removed 4 bases from V and 0 bases from J; junction bases left unmatched: 2. Germline lookup yields CDR1 SQVTM and CDR2 ANQGSEA. CDR3 in DNA: TGCAGCGTTGGGGGACAGGCTAGCAATCAGCCCCAGCATTTT. It specifies CSVGGQASNQPQHF.

The rearrangement uses TRBV28 and TRBJ1-3, with D uncertain. Per germline, CDR1 MDHEN and CDR2 SYDVKM. The V gene lost 11 bases and the J gene lost 1 base, with 6 bases spanning the gap. The CDR3 runs 11 residues. CDR3 in DNA: TGTGCCGGCTTGTCTGGAAACACCATATATTTT. Translating it yields CAGLSGNTIYF.

The chain couples TRBV5-1 to TRBJ2-5; D is perhaps TRBD2 (5 bases). V was pared by 4 bases and J by 5 bases, with 9 bases between. The CDR3 length is 12 residues. CDR1 is SGHRS and CDR2 is YFSETQ in the germline V gene. The CDR3 bases are TGCGCCAGCAGCACGACGGGGGAGACCCAGTACTTC. Amino acid sequence: CASSTTGETQYF.

This clonotype has only a few counts. This chain links TRBV28 with TRBJ2-2; no firm D call. The V gene's germline CDR1 is MDHEN and CDR2 SYDVKM. With 3 bases removed from V and 0 bases from J, the gap between germline ends came to 17 bases. The CDR3 is 18 amino acids. As DNA, the CDR3 is TGTGCCAGCAGTTTTGGTGGCTCGTGGTACGCGAACACCGGGGAGCTGTTTTTT. Encoded protein: CASSFGGSWYANTGELFF. Filled out from reference TRBV28 and TRBJ2-2, the complete variable domain reads DVKVTQSSRYLVKRTGEKVFLECVQDMDHENMFWYRQDPGLGLRLIYFSYDVKMKEKGDIPEGYSVSREKKERFSLILESASTNQTSMYLCASSFGGSWYANTGELFFGEGSRLTVL.

This clonotype has only a few counts. The V gene is TRBV18, the J gene TRBJ2-5; D may be TRBD2 (6 bases). The CDR3 sequence is 14 residues long. Trimming left V 2 bases short and J 5 bases short, with 12 bases between. Germline-derived CDR1 and CDR2 are KGHSH and LQKENI. The CDR3 loop reads CASSPSGVDETQYF. The CDR3 DNA reads as TGTGCCAGCTCACCATCGGGGGTCGACGAGACCCAGTACTTC.

The CDR3 here is CASSLPGQGNEKLFF. The DNA of the CDR3 is TGTGCCAGCAGCTTACCGGGACAGGGGAATGAAAAACTGTTTTTT. The chain uses TRBV5-6 and TRBJ1-4, with 10 bases that match TRBD1. The CDR3 sequence is 15 residues long. Germline CDR1 is SGHDT and CDR2 is YYEEEE. Unmatched junction bases numbered 3, after V lost 2 bases and J lost 5 bases.

The chain combines TRBV3-1 with TRBJ2-1; TRBD2 matches 12 bases. J gave up 9 bases and V 0 bases, and 6 bases lay outside the gene matches. Germline-derived CDR1 and CDR2 are LGHDT and YNNKEL (reference sequence). The CDR3 totals 16 residues. CDR3 sequence: CASSQDLLAGGTEQFF. CDR3 DNA sequence: TGTGCCAGCAGCCAAGATTTGCTAGCGGGGGGGACTGAGCAGTTCTTC.

The chain has TRBV6-6 and TRBJ1-1; 7 bases align to TRBD1. The CDR3 has 14 residues. Germline CDR1 is MNHNY and CDR2 is SVGAGI (reference sequence). Trimming removed 4 bases from V and 5 bases from J; junction bases left unmatched: 7. DNA of the CDR3: TGTGCCAGCAGTTCAAACCCAGGGGGGACTGAAGCTTTCTTT. Protein sequence: CASSSNPGGTEAFF.

This clonotype has just a few counts. This sequence joins TRBV7-9 and TRBJ1-2; weak D call: TRBD1 (6 bases). CDR1 and CDR2 (germline): SEHNR, FQNEAQ (reference sequence). The CDR3 has 14 residues. Trimming shortened V by 5 bases and J by 2 bases, and 12 bases separated the two germline ends. Here the CDR3 reads CASSAPGGNYGYTF. In DNA, the CDR3 is TGTGCCAGCAGCGCCCCTGGGGGCAACTATGGCTACACCTTC.